Shown below are 11 T cell receptor beta chains from a single sample sequenced in a study of metastatic and nonmetastatic thyroid tumors. Treatment of any kind had been given to no patient before thyroid surgery. TCRdb reprocessed the PCR reads using MiXCR. The sample lists approximately 86,000 clones; approximately 13% were seen once. Sequencing used tumor tissue. The source of these receptors is a female donor with papillary thyroid cancer or a benign thyroid nodule (not recorded which). Some clones in this sample may be carry-over from other donors' samples.

The chain uses TRBV28 and TRBJ1-2; tentative D call: TRBD1 (6 bases). Germline V lookup: CDR1 MDHEN, CDR2 SYDVKM. The CDR3 contains 13 residues. The V and J ends lost 7 bases and 2 bases respectively, with 11 bases between them. CDR3 in DNA: TGTGCCAGCATTAGTGGACAGAACTATGGCTACACCTTC. Its protein product is CASISGQNYGYTF.

This clone was counted a few times. A much more abundant neighbour one base away suggests this may be a read error. The V call is TRBV28, the J call TRBJ2-5; 7 nucleotides agree with TRBD2. Trimming took 8 bases from V and 5 from J; bases not matched to a gene: 17. This CDR3 is 16 amino acids long. CDR1 is MDHEN, CDR2 SYDVKM, per germline. CDR3 bases: TGTGCCAGCTCTGGACTAGAGGGAGTCTCGTATGAGACCCAGTACTTC. Translating gives CASSGLEGVSYETQYF.

Remarks on this clone: A read error may explain this, as a much larger clone is one base away. The chain links TRBV27 to TRBJ2-1; D is ambiguous. CDR3 length equals 15 residues. V lost 3 bases and J 5 bases, leaving 14 bases between the germline ends. CDR1 MNHEY and CDR2 SMNVEV come from the germline V gene (reference sequence). CDR3 sequence reads: CASSFRQCLNNEQFF. The CDR3 region has the DNA TGTGCCAGCAGTTTTAGGCAGTGTCTAAACAATGAGCAGTTCTTC.

This clone was observed once. The junction shows a germline mismatch at one end, possibly a read error. This sample also contains other DNA sequences that code for the same CDR3. The rearrangement links TRBV5-6 to TRBJ1-1; 10 positions agree with TRBD1. Germline assignment: CDR1 SGHDT and CDR2 YYEEEE. This CDR3 has 13 residues. The CDR3 region is CASSFRQGAGAFF. The CDR3 DNA sequence: TGTGCCAGTAGCTTCAGACAGGGGGCAGGAGCTTTCTTT.

This clone was observed at least ten times. The identical CDR3 is also encoded by other nucleotide sequences in the sample. The chain uses TRBV18 and TRBJ2-7; a possible D gene is TRBD1 (6 bases). The CDR3 has 12 residues. With 5 bases removed from V and 6 bases from J, the gap between germline ends came to 11 bases. Looked up from germline, CDR1 is KGHSH and CDR2 is LQKENI. CDR3 region: CASSNTGSEQYF. The CDR3, as DNA: TGTGCCAGCTCAAATACAGGGAGCGAGCAGTACTTC.

On this clone: Possible read error: a much larger clone is one base away. Here the CDR3 omits its conserved ending phenylalanine or tryptophan, so a read error is the likely source. The limits of the CDR3 on the DNA are not certain, so only TCRdb's listed CDR3 is given. The chain recombines TRBV9 with TRBJ2-7. Germline lookup yields CDR1 SGDLS and CDR2 YYNGEE. With termini counted, the CDR3 has 8 amino acids. The CDR3 loop reads CASRALFT.

The table lists this clone with many counts. The chain carries TRBV7-9 and TRBJ2-1, with 7 bases matching TRBD1. CDR1 is SEHNR and CDR2 is FQNEAQ in the germline V gene (reference sequence). V lost 1 base, J lost 6 bases, and 6 bases stayed unmatched. CDR3 length equals 15 residues. DNA of the CDR3: TGTGCCAGCAGCTTAGGAGGGGGCAGGGGCAATGAGCAGTTCTTC. Encoded protein: CASSLGGGRGNEQFF.

About this clone itself: Other DNA sequences from this sample encode an identical CDR3 as well. CDR3 coding DNA: TGTGCCACCAGTGCCGACGGGGGGCGAGAGACCCAGTACTTC. Its translation: CATSADGGRETQYF. The chain couples TRBV24-1 to TRBJ2-5, with a possible D match to TRBD2 (7 bases). V shed 5 bases and J shed 4 bases, with 13 bases lying between them. The CDR3 is 14 residues long. Germline V gives CDR1 KGHDR, CDR2 SFDVKD.

The chain carries TRBV15 and TRBJ2-1; no clear D. CDR1 and CDR2 (germline): LNHNV, YYDKDF (reference sequence). This CDR3 is built from 17 residues. The germline V and J ends were trimmed by 0 bases and 10 bases, with 22 bases remaining between them. The CDR3: CATSRDLAVPPAKEQFF. CDR3 nucleotide sequence: TGTGCCACCAGCAGAGATCTGGCGGTACCTCCCGCAAAGGAGCAGTTCTTC.

This clone was observed many times. The V gene is TRBV6-5, the J gene TRBJ2-5; D gene uncertain. Per the germline V gene, CDR1 is MNHEY and CDR2 is SVGAGI. V was pared by 0 bases and J by 1 base, with 6 bases between. This CDR3 is built from 14 residues. In DNA, the CDR3 is TGTGCCAGCAGTTACTCGCGCAGCCAAGAGACCCAGTACTTC. It translates to CASSYSRSQETQYF.

This clone was observed at least ten times. J is TRBJ1-6 and V is TRBV5-4; no definite D call. CDR1 is SGHNT and CDR2 is YYREEE in the germline V gene (reference sequence). There are 13 residues in the CDR3. Trimming took off 6 bases at V and 9 bases at J, with 13 bases between the two ends. CDR3: CASTYQVGSPLHF. CDR3 nucleotides: TGTGCCAGCACCTACCAAGTAGGTTCACCCCTCCACTTT.